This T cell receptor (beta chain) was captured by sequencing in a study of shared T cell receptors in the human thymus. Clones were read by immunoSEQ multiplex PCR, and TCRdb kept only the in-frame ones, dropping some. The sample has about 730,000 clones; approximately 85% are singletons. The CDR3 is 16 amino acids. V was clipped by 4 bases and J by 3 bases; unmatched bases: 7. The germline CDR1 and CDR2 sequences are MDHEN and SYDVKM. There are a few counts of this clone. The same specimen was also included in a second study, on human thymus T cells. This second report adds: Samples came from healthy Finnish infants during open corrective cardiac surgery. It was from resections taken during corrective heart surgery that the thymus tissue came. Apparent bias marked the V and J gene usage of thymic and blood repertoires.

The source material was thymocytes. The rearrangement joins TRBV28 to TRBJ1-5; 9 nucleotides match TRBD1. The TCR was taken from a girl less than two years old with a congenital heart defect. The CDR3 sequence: CASSSRDRADNQPQHF. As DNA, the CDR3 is TGTGCCAGCAGTTCCCGGGACAGGGCGGACAATCAGCCCCAGCATTTT.